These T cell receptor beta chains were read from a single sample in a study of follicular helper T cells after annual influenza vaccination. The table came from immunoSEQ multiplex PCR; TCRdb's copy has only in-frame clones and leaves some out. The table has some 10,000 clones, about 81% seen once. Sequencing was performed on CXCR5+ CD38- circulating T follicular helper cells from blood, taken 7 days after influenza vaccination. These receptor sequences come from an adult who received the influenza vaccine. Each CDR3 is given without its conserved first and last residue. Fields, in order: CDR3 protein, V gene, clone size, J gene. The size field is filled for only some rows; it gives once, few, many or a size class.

CDR3 protein: ASSLNPEGHSPLH; V gene: TRBV5-1; clone size: .; J gene: TRBJ1-6
CDR3 protein: ASSFGGGLGETQY; V gene: TRBV5-1; clone size: .; J gene: TRBJ2-5
CDR3 protein: ASSLERENGYT; V gene: TRBV7-2; clone size: .; J gene: TRBJ1-2
CDR3 protein: ASSQVLPSTDTQY; V gene: TRBV4-1; clone size: .; J gene: TRBJ2-3
CDR3 protein: ASSPPGLTYNEQF; V gene: TRBV7-2; clone size: .; J gene: TRBJ2-1
CDR3 protein: ASSPGSSGVYEQY; V gene: TRBV18; clone size: .; J gene: TRBJ2-7
CDR3 protein: ASSLRVGQPQH; V gene: TRBV7-2; clone size: .; J gene: TRBJ1-5
CDR3 protein: ASSPYGGDTQY; V gene: TRBV28; clone size: .; J gene: TRBJ2-3
CDR3 protein: ATSRISTGGPSYEQY; V gene: TRBV15; clone size: .; J gene: TRBJ2-7
CDR3 protein: ASSSPTSGSYEQY; V gene: TRBV27; clone size: few; J gene: TRBJ2-7
CDR3 protein: ASSVDRDQPQH; V gene: TRBV19; clone size: .; J gene: TRBJ1-5
CDR3 protein: ASSTTDTQY; V gene: TRBV19; clone size: .; J gene: TRBJ2-3
CDR3 protein: ASSVFSDSYNSPLH; V gene: TRBV9; clone size: .; J gene: TRBJ1-6
CDR3 protein: ASSGQGGNTEAF; V gene: TRBV9; clone size: once; J gene: TRBJ1-1
CDR3 protein: ASSTDRGLRVGTDTQY; V gene: TRBV11-2; clone size: .; J gene: TRBJ2-3
CDR3 protein: ASSRDREETQY; V gene: TRBV7-2; clone size: .; J gene: TRBJ2-5
CDR3 protein: SVGSSVNYGYT; V gene: TRBV29-1; clone size: .; J gene: TRBJ1-2
CDR3 protein: ASSLDPVGGPSRNVLT; V gene: TRBV5-4; clone size: .; J gene: TRBJ2-6
CDR3 protein: ASISSKRAF; V gene: TRBV28; clone size: .; J gene: TRBJ1-1
CDR3 protein: ASSKRRDRVDNSPLH; V gene: TRBV4-3; clone size: .; J gene: TRBJ1-6
CDR3 protein: ASSSGGGNLASRELF; V gene: TRBV11-3; clone size: .; J gene: TRBJ2-2
CDR3 protein: ASSLVSAYEQY; V gene: TRBV7-7; clone size: .; J gene: TRBJ2-7
CDR3 protein: AWSLQGDGPQH; V gene: TRBV30; clone size: few; J gene: TRBJ1-5
CDR3 protein: ASSEGTLNQPQH; V gene: TRBV2; clone size: .; J gene: TRBJ1-5
CDR3 protein: ARRSFTIRGTDTQY; V gene: TRBV5-3; clone size: .; J gene: TRBJ2-3
CDR3 protein: ATSRDPGGMAGELF; V gene: TRBV15; clone size: once; J gene: TRBJ2-2
CDR3 protein: ASSLDRKTQY; V gene: TRBV5-4; clone size: .; J gene: TRBJ2-5
CDR3 protein: ASSLDPRESYEQY; V gene: TRBV11-3; clone size: .; J gene: TRBJ2-7
CDR3 protein: ASSHDRGGDQPQH; V gene: TRBV4-2; clone size: .; J gene: TRBJ1-5
CDR3 protein: ASSLDGTVGYGYT; V gene: TRBV5-6; clone size: .; J gene: TRBJ1-2
CDR3 protein: ASRDLGAVHEKLF; V gene: TRBV19; clone size: .; J gene: TRBJ1-4
CDR3 protein: ASSDTGTSGNTIY; V gene: TRBV6-1; clone size: .; J gene: TRBJ1-3
CDR3 protein: ASSEGTGGAGGYT; V gene: TRBV6-1; clone size: .; J gene: TRBJ1-2
CDR3 protein: ASYRGRVNEQF; V gene: TRBV7-9; clone size: .; J gene: TRBJ2-1
CDR3 protein: ASSGQGTSGELF; V gene: TRBV6-1; clone size: .; J gene: TRBJ2-2
CDR3 protein: ASSPEGTGSPLH; V gene: TRBV18; clone size: few; J gene: TRBJ1-6
CDR3 protein: ASSVDGQGRGTEAF; V gene: TRBV9; clone size: .; J gene: TRBJ1-1
CDR3 protein: ASSARSGGGITEAF; V gene: TRBV10-2; clone size: .; J gene: TRBJ1-1
CDR3 protein: ASSLVGETYNEQF; V gene: TRBV5-1; clone size: .; J gene: TRBJ2-1
CDR3 protein: ASSLSRTYEQY; V gene: TRBV7-6; clone size: .; J gene: TRBJ2-7
CDR3 protein: ASKGQSHNYGYT; V gene: TRBV19; clone size: .; J gene: TRBJ1-2
CDR3 protein: ASRGGLGSSEQF; V gene: TRBV2; clone size: .; J gene: TRBJ2-1
CDR3 protein: ASSGTGGWSPLH; V gene: TRBV28; clone size: few; J gene: TRBJ1-6
CDR3 protein: ASSPRDREGFGEQY; V gene: TRBV7-2; clone size: .; J gene: TRBJ2-7
CDR3 protein: ASSLNVFTGELF; V gene: TRBV11-2; clone size: .; J gene: TRBJ2-2
CDR3 protein: ASSLRGGGPDTDTQY; V gene: TRBV7-3; clone size: .; J gene: TRBJ2-3
CDR3 protein: ASSIPGAGGNEQF; V gene: TRBV19; clone size: once; J gene: TRBJ2-1
CDR3 protein: ASSVGSGGAAGTGELF; V gene: TRBV9; clone size: .; J gene: TRBJ2-2
CDR3 protein: ASSQDARGPGNTIY; V gene: TRBV4-3; clone size: .; J gene: TRBJ1-3
CDR3 protein: ASSLTAGSNYGYT; V gene: TRBV7-3; clone size: few; J gene: TRBJ1-2
CDR3 protein: ASSSSGTSGFSTDTQY; V gene: TRBV5-1; clone size: .; J gene: TRBJ2-3
CDR3 protein: ASSQDRAPYNEQF; V gene: TRBV7-2; clone size: .; J gene: TRBJ2-1
CDR3 protein: ASSWRGGQGSPLH; V gene: TRBV7-2; clone size: .; J gene: TRBJ1-6
CDR3 protein: ASSLRQRNTEAF; V gene: TRBV28; clone size: .; J gene: TRBJ1-1
CDR3 protein: ASSPGQLVTGELF; V gene: TRBV18; clone size: .; J gene: TRBJ2-2
CDR3 protein: ASSLDATGAF; V gene: TRBV5-6; clone size: .; J gene: TRBJ1-1
CDR3 protein: WTGGVNYGYT; V gene: TRBV6-1; clone size: .; J gene: TRBJ1-2
CDR3 protein: ASSQVSREGMETQY; V gene: TRBV4-2; clone size: .; J gene: TRBJ2-5
CDR3 protein: ASSEDRGSYEQY; V gene: TRBV25-1; clone size: .; J gene: TRBJ2-7
CDR3 protein: ASSQDWQAQY; V gene: TRBV4-1; clone size: .; J gene: TRBJ2-3